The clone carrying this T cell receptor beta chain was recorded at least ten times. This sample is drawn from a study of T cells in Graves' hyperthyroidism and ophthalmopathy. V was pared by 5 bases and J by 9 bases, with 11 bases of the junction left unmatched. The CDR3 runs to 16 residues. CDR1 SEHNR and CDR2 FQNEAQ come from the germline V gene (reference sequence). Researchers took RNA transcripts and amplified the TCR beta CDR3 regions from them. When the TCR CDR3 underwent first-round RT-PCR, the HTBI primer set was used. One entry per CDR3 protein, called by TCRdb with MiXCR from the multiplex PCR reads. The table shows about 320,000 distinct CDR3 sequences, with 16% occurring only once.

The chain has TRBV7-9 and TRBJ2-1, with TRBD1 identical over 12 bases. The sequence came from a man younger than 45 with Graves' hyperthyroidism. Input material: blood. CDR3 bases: TGTGCCAGCAGCGAGCCTTACGGGACAGGGGGCGGTGAGCAGTTCTTC. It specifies CASSEPYGTGGGEQFF.